The entry that follows covers one T cell receptor beta chain sequence. This sample is drawn from a study of shared clonotypes between healthy human individuals. Germline CDR1 reads MNHEY; CDR2 reads SMNVEV (reference sequence). J gave up 2 bases and V 6 bases, and 10 bases lay outside the gene matches. CDR3 length: 15 residues. Produced via immunoSEQ multiplex PCR; TCRdb's table is partial and in-frame only. This sample has 110,000 or so clones, with approximately 70% found just once. The receptor's source is a woman aged 30 to 39 in good health. Sequencing used memory CD8+ T cells sorted from blood. Stated subset: CD45RO+ cells pooled with CCR7-negative TemRA cells. J is TRBJ2-7 and V is TRBV27; 7 bases map to TRBD1. The CDR3 DNA follows: TGTGCCAGCAGCTTGACAGGGCATGGTCCCTACGAGCAGTACTTC. It translates to CASSLTGHGPYEQYF.